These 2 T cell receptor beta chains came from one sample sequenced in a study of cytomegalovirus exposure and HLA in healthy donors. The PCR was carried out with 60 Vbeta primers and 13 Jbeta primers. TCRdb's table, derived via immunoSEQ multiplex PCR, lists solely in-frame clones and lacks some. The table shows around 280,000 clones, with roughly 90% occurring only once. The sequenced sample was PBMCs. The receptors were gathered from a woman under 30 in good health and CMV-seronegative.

Written as DNA, the CDR3 is TGTGCCAGCATTTGGGACAGCCCCTCTAATGAGCAGTTCTTC. Translating it yields CASIWDSPSNEQFF. The rearrangement links TRBV2 to TRBJ2-1; 7 nucleotides match TRBD1. The CDR3 is 14 residues long. With 7 bases clipped from V and 7 bases from J, the junction kept 10 bases outside the gene matches. CDR1 and CDR2 from the germline V gene are SNHLY and FYNNEI.

The CDR3 protein is CASSTQGYLYEQYF. The CDR3 region has the DNA TGTGCCAGTAGTACGCAGGGATACCTCTACGAGCAGTACTTC. This rearrangement joins TRBV19 to TRBJ2-7; a possible D gene is TRBD1 (5 bases). CDR3 length: 14 amino acids. Germline-derived CDR1 and CDR2 are LNHDA and SQIVND (reference sequence). Between the trimmed V and J ends, which lost 4 bases and 3 bases, there was a span of 13 bases.